This T cell receptor (beta chain) is drawn from a study of OX40 agonist ivuxolimab in advanced cancers. Study background: Allowance was made for prior anti-PD-1, anti-PD-L1 or anti-CTLA-4 therapy, and about 40% had some. The study, taken as a whole, reports: Individuals who were partial responders at 0.1-3.0 mg/kg had clonal expansion that ranked among the lowest.

Concerning this clone: Antigen specificity is unknown.

Germline loops: CDR1 SGHTA, CDR2 FQGNSA. Trimming left V 1 base short and J 4 bases short, with 20 bases between. The CDR3 length is 19 residues. Data came from immunoSEQ multiplex PCR; TCRdb stores just in-frame clones and leaves some out. Of over 45,000 clones listed, around four fifths are singletons. The chain joins TRBV7-2 to TRBJ1-6; unclear D gene. This TCR was recovered from an adult with an advanced solid tumor such as melanoma, head and neck, liver or kidney cancer. The sample in question was CD4+ or CD8+ T cells sorted from blood, obtained in a trial of the OX40 agonist ivuxolimab. The CDR3 protein is CASSLVAAGGLGYNSPLHF. The CDR3, as DNA: TGTGCCAGCAGCTTAGTAGCAGCCGGAGGTCTGGGATATAATTCACCCCTCCACTTT.